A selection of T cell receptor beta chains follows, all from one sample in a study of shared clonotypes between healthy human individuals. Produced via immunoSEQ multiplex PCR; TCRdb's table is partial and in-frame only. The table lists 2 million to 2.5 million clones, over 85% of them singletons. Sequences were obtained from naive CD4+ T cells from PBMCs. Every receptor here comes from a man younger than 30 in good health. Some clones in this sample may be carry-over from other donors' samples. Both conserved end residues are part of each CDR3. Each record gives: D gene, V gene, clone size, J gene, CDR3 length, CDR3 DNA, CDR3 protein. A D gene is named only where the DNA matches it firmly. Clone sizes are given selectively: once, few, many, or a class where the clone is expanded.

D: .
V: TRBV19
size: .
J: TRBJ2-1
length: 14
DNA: TGTGCCAGCGCTAAGGGAACAGGGTTCGGTGAGCAGTTCTTC
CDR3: CASAKGTGFGEQFF

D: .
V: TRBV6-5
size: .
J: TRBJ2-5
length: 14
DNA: TGTGCCAGCAGTTGGCGTTGGTACCAAGAGACCCAGTACTTC
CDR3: CASSWRWYQETQYF

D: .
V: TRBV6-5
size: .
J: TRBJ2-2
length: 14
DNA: TGTGCCAGCAGTTACTCCCGGAGGACCGGGGGGCTGTTTTTT
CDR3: CASSYSRRTGGLFF

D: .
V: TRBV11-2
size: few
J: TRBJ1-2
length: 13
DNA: TGTGCCAGCAGCCCGTTGCAGGGTTTTGGCTACACCTTC
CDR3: CASSPLQGFGYTF

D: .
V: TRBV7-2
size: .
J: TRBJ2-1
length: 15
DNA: TGTGCCAGCAACCTGTGGTTGGGGGCAGGGAATGAGCAGTTCTTC
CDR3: CASNLWLGAGNEQFF

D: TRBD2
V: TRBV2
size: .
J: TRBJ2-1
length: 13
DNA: TGTGCCAGCAGTCCCGGGACTACAAATGAGCAGTTCTTC
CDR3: CASSPGTTNEQFF

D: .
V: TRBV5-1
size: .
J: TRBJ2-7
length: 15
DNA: TGCGCCAGCAGCTTGGAGGTCGGCAGGGAGGGGGCGCAGTACTTC
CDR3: CASSLEVGREGAQYF

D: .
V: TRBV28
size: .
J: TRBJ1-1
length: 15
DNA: TGTGCCAGCAGTTTAAGGACAGCGATGAACACTGAAGCTTTCTTT
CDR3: CASSLRTAMNTEAFF

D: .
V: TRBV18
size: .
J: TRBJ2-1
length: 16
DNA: TGTGCCAGCTCACCGATTCCAACTAGGATGGCCAATGAGCAGTTCTTC
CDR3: CASSPIPTRMANEQFF

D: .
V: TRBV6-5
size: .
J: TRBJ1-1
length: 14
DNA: TGTGCCACTGCTGGCCGCTGGGGGTTGACTGAAGCTTTCTTT
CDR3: CATAGRWGLTEAFF

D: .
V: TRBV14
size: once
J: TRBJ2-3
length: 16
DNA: TGTGCCAGCAGCCGCGGACCCGCCGGATCGGCAGATACGCAGTATTTT
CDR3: CASSRGPAGSADTQYF

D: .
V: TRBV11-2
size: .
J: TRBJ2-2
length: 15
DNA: TGTGCCAGTAAGCCGGGACTCATGAACACCGGGGAGCTGTTTTTT
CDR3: CASKPGLMNTGELFF

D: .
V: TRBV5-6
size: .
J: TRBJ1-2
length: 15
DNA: TGTGCCAGCAGCTTGAAGGTTGCGGCAGCTATTGGCTACACCTTC
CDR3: CASSLKVAAAIGYTF

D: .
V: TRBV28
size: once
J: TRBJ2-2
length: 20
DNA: TGTGCCAGCAGCCCACCCCGAACATTATGGGACGGAGGCGACACCGGGGAGCTGTTTTTT
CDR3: CASSPPRTLWDGGDTGELFF

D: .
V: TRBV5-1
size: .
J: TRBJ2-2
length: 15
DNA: TGCGCCAGCAGTCTCGGGCCTCCGAACACCGGGGAGCTGTTTTTT
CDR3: CASSLGPPNTGELFF

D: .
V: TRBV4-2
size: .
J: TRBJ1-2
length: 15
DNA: TGTGCCAGCAGCCTGCTCTCGCAGGGGATCGAGGGCTACACCTTC
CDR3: CASSLLSQGIEGYTF

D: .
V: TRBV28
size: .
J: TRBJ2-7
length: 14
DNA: TGTGCCAGCAGTGGAGACAGTCTTCCCTACGAGCAGTACTTC
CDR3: CASSGDSLPYEQYF

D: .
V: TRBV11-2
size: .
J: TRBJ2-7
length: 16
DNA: TGTGCCAGCAGCTTTGGGACCGGGACACCGTCCTACGAGCAGTACTTC
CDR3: CASSFGTGTPSYEQYF

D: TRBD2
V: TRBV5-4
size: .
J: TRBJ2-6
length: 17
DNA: TGTGCCAGCAGCCCCCACGGGGGGGGCGCTGGGGCCAACGTCCTGACTTTC
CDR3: CASSPHGGGAGANVLTF

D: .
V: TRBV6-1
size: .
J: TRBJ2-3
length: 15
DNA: TGTGCCAGCAGTGGCAGAGGGATCGGTGGAGATACGCAGTATTTT
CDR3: CASSGRGIGGDTQYF

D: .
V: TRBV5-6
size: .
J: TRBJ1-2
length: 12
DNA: TGTGCCAGCAGCGGGGGGACTTATGGCTACACCTTC
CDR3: CASSGGTYGYTF

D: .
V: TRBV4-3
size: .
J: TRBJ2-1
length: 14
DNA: TGCGCCAGCAGCCAACTAGCCGCCTACAATGAGCAGTTCTTC
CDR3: CASSQLAAYNEQFF

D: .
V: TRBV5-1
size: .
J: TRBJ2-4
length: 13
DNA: TGCGCCAGCAGCTTTACTGTGGGGGACATTCAGTACTTC
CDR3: CASSFTVGDIQYF

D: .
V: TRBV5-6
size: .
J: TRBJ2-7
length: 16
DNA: TGTGCCAGCAGCTTGCCAGGGACGGCACTAAAGGGCGAGCAGTACTTC
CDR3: CASSLPGTALKGEQYF

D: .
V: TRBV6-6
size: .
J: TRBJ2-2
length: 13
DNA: TGTGCCAGCAGTTACAGCATAACCGGGGAGCTGTTTTTT
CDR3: CASSYSITGELFF

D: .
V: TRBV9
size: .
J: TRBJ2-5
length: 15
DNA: TGTGCCAGCAGCACGTCCCTTCCAGGGGTTGGGACCCAGTACTTC
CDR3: CASSTSLPGVGTQYF

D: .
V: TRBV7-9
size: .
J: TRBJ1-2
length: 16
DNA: TGTGCCAGCAGCTTAGAGGGCAGTCCTGGGCGCTATGGCTACACCTTC
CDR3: CASSLEGSPGRYGYTF

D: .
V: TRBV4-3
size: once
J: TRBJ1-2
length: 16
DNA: TGCGCCAGCAGCCAAGATGTTGGCAGGGGTCTGTATGGCTACACCTTC
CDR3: CASSQDVGRGLYGYTF

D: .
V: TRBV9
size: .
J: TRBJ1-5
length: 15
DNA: TGTGCCAGCAGCGTAGATGCCGCGAGCAATCAGCCCCAGCATTTT
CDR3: CASSVDAASNQPQHF

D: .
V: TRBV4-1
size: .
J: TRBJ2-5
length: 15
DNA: TGCGCCAGCAGCCAAGATCTGTGGGCAGTAGAGATCCAGTACTTC
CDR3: CASSQDLWAVEIQYF

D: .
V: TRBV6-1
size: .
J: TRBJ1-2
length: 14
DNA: TGTGCCAGCAGTGAATCGGCGCTAGACTATGGCTACACCTTC
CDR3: CASSESALDYGYTF

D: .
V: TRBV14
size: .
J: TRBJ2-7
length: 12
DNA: TGTGCCAGCGGCCGATGGTCCTACGAGCAGTACTTC
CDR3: CASGRWSYEQYF

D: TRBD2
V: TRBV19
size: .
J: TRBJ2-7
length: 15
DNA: TGTGCCAGTGCCCGGGGGGGCAGGGGAAGGTACGAGCAGTACTTC
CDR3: CASARGGRGRYEQYF

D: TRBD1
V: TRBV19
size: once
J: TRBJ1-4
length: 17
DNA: TGTGCCAGTAGTATCCCCTCCCTCGACAGGGGGAACGAAAAACTGTTTTTT
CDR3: CASSIPSLDRGNEKLFF

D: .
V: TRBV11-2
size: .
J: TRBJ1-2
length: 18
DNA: TGTGCCAGCAGCACCATCGGCGTCAGGGGACTATCTAACTATGGCTACACCTTC
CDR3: CASSTIGVRGLSNYGYTF

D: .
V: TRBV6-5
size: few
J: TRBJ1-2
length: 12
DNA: TGTGCCAGCAGTTTTCGGAACTATGGCTACACCTTC
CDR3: CASSFRNYGYTF

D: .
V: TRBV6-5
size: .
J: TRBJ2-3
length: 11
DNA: TGTGCCAGCAGCGCTGCAGATACGCAGTATTTT
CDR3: CASSAADTQYF